A single sample is the source of the 25 T cell receptor beta chains below, sequenced in a study of T cell changes during pregnancy in multiple sclerosis. Only in-frame clones appear in the TCRdb table, and some are missing; sequencing was by immunoSEQ multiplex PCR. The table shows fewer than 40,000 clones, with 80% to 90% occurring only once. The sequencing used CD8+ T cells from peripheral blood mononuclear cells, collected in the second trimester of pregnancy. Source of these receptors: a female donor with multiple sclerosis, enrolled in a pregnancy study.

The V and J genes are TRBV7-6 and TRBJ2-5; D may be TRBD2 (6 bases). V dropped 6 bases and J dropped 0 bases, with 17 bases sitting between them. Germline V gene sequence: CDR1 SGHVS, CDR2 FNYEAQ. The length of the CDR3 is 16 residues. As DNA, the CDR3 is TGTGCCAGCAGTTTACCCACCCGGGACTACCAAGAGACCCAGTACTTC. Translating gives CASSLPTRDYQETQYF.

The chain joins TRBV7-3 to TRBJ2-1, with TRBD2 identical over 7 bases. The length of the CDR3 is 14 residues. The ends lost 5 bases at V and 3 bases at J; junction bases unmatched: 4. The V gene's germline CDR1 is SGHTA and CDR2 FQGTGA. In DNA form, the CDR3 reads TGTGCCAGCAGCCCCGGGGGGAACTACAATGAGCAGTTCTTC. Amino acid sequence: CASSPGGNYNEQFF.

This chain connects TRBV30 to TRBJ2-1; TRBD1 might be the D (5 bases). This CDR3 has 16 residues. V dropped 0 bases and J dropped 9 bases, with 21 bases sitting between them. CDR1 and CDR2 from the germline V gene are GTSNPN and SVGIG (reference sequence). The CDR3 DNA reads as TGTGCCTGGAGTGTACCGGTGACAGCCCCCGTCTTTGAGCAGTTCTTC. This translates into CAWSVPVTAPVFEQFF.

CDR3 loop: CAFLGTLEVTDTQYF. CDR3 DNA sequence: TGTGCATTTCTCGGGACTTTAGAGGTCACAGATACGCAGTATTTT. The genes are TRBV7-3 and TRBJ2-3; possible D gene TRBD2, 6 bases. The CDR3 loop spans 15 amino acids. Germline CDR1 SGHTA, CDR2 FQGTGA.

This clone was detected only a few times. The chain is built from TRBV9 and TRBJ1-1; TRBD1 agrees at 7 bases. The CDR3 consists of 14 residues. After removal of 0 bases from V and 1 base from J, the junction contained 0 bases not matched to a gene. From germline, CDR1 is SGDLS and CDR2 YYNGEE. The CDR3 sequence: CASSVGDRNTEAFF. The CDR3 DNA reads as TGTGCCAGCAGCGTAGGGGACAGGAACACTGAAGCTTTCTTT. The full variable domain, its missing parts supplied by reference TRBV9 and TRBJ1-1, is DSGVTQTPKHLITATGQRVTLRCSPRSGDLSVYWYQQSLDQGLQFLIQYYNGEERAKGNILERFSAQQFPDLHSELNLSSLELGDSALYFCASSVGDRNTEAFFGQGTRLTVV.

The genes are TRBV28 and TRBJ1-5, with unresolved D. V was pared by 6 bases and J by 0 bases, with 12 bases between. The CDR3 has 15 amino acids. Per the germline V gene, CDR1 is MDHEN and CDR2 is SYDVKM. The CDR3 sequence: CASRPRSNSNQPQHF. CDR3 in DNA: TGTGCCAGCAGACCTAGAAGTAATAGCAATCAGCCCCAGCATTTT.

This chain joins TRBV4-1 and TRBJ1-2; D unresolved. Germline V gene lookup returns CDR1 MGHRA and CDR2 YSYEKL. There are 18 residues in the CDR3. The germline V and J ends were trimmed by 0 bases and 3 bases, with 20 bases remaining between them. This chain's CDR3 is CASSQETPQRSFDYGYTF. CDR3 coding DNA: TGCGCCAGCAGCCAAGAGACCCCTCAAAGGAGTTTTGACTATGGCTACACCTTC.

The chain is built from TRBV9 and TRBJ2-1; D perhaps matches TRBD2 (6 bases). This CDR3 has 10 residues. Trimming left V 7 bases short and J 9 bases short, with 8 bases between. Germline CDR1 SGDLS, CDR2 YYNGEE. CDR3 loop: CASGGTEQFF. For the CDR3, the DNA is TGTGCCAGCGGAGGGACTGAGCAGTTCTTC.

V is TRBV27 and J is TRBJ2-1; 8 bases align to TRBD2. This CDR3 is built from 15 residues. Germline V gives CDR1 MNHEY, CDR2 SMNVEV (reference sequence). Trimming at V came to 5 bases and at J to 2 bases, leaving 5 bases not matched to a gene. This CDR3 is CASSRRGGPYNEQFF. The CDR3 nucleotides are TGTGCCAGCAGTCGCCGGGGGGGACCCTACAATGAGCAGTTCTTC.

This sequence joins TRBV27 and TRBJ1-2, with 7 bases that match TRBD1. CDR1 is MNHEY and CDR2 is SMNVEV in the germline V gene (reference sequence). The CDR3 totals 16 residues. J gave up 3 bases and V 3 bases, and 10 bases lay outside the gene matches. CDR3 amino acids: CASSFYPGTAYYGYTF. CDR3 nucleotides: TGTGCCAGCAGTTTTTATCCTGGGACAGCATACTATGGCTACACCTTC.

The J gene is TRBJ2-3, the V gene TRBV29-1; TRBD2 agrees at 10 bases. Germline V lookup: CDR1 SQVTM, CDR2 ANQGSEA. This CDR3 spans 14 amino acids. This CDR3 reads CTPTLAGEDDTQYF. The CDR3 DNA sequence: TGCACCCCCACTCTAGCGGGAGAGGACGATACGCAGTATTTT.

The CDR3 nucleotides read TGTGCCAGCAGGGGGGGGCGGGGAGGACTGAGCGGGGACGAGCAGTACTTC. Translating it yields CASRGGRGGLSGDEQYF. The chain uses TRBV27 and TRBJ2-7; a weak D match, TRBD2 (7 bases). Germline values: CDR1 MNHEY, CDR2 SMNVEV (reference sequence). This CDR3 has 17 amino acids. V lost 6 bases, J lost 5 bases, and 26 bases lay in between.

The chain employs TRBV9 and TRBJ2-7; TRBD2 matches 8 bases. V lost 4 bases and J lost 2; bases outside the gene matches: 11. The CDR3 runs 16 residues. Germline V gene sequence: CDR1 SGDLS, CDR2 YYNGEE. CDR3 bases: TGTGCCAGCAGCTCCCGGGGTAGCGGGATACCCTACGAGCAGTACTTC. Translated, it gives CASSSRGSGIPYEQYF. Based on the CDR3 plus reference TRBV9 and TRBJ2-7, the full variable domain is DSGVTQTPKHLITATGQRVTLRCSPRSGDLSVYWYQQSLDQGLQFLIQYYNGEERAKGNILERFSAQQFPDLHSELNLSSLELGDSALYFCASSSRGSGIPYEQYFGPGTRLTVT.

J is TRBJ2-3 and V is TRBV2; tentative D call: TRBD2 (5 bases). Per the germline V gene, CDR1 is SNHLY and CDR2 is FYNNEI. V lost 3 bases and J lost 4, with 20 bases in between. This CDR3 contains 17 residues. The CDR3 loop is CASSDVEVGVGADTQYF. The DNA for the CDR3 is TGTGCCAGCAGTGATGTGGAGGTGGGAGTTGGTGCAGATACGCAGTATTTT.

This clone was counted a few times. The chain carries TRBV27 and TRBJ1-1, with D hard to call. With 0 bases removed from V and 2 bases from J, the gap between germline ends came to 4 bases. This CDR3 is 13 amino acids long. Germline values: CDR1 MNHEY, CDR2 SMNVEV (reference sequence). The CDR3 nucleotides are TGTGCCAGCAGTTTATCATTAAACACTGAAGCTTTCTTT. It encodes CASSLSLNTEAFF.

The chain carries TRBV9 and TRBJ1-1; D possibly corresponds to TRBD1 (5 bases). Germline V CDR1 and CDR2: SGDLS, YYNGEE. V was pared by 4 bases and J by 4 bases, with 11 bases between. The CDR3 covers 13 residues. The CDR3 here is CASSMGRGTEAFF. CDR3 DNA sequence: TGTGCCAGCAGCATGGGGCGTGGCACTGAAGCTTTCTTT.

The chain combines TRBV4-2 with TRBJ2-1, with 7 bases fitting TRBD2. Germline CDR1 is LGHNA and CDR2 is YNFKEQ. With 6 bases clipped from V and 5 bases from J, the junction kept 7 bases outside the gene matches. CDR3 length: 14 residues. The CDR3 DNA follows: TGTGCCAGCAGGGGGGGGGACGGGAACAATGAGCAGTTCTTC. Its protein is CASRGGDGNNEQFF.

The chain couples TRBV6-5 to TRBJ1-5; D gene unclear. V was pared by 5 bases and J by 2 bases, with 10 bases between. CDR1 is MNHEY and CDR2 is SVGAGI in the germline V gene. The CDR3 covers 14 residues. The CDR3 spells CASSPNSGNQPQHF. The CDR3 DNA follows: TGTGCCAGCAGTCCCAACAGTGGCAATCAGCCCCAGCATTTT.

The rearrangement links TRBV30 to TRBJ2-3; a possible D gene is TRBD1 (5 bases). Germline V gene data show CDR1 as GTSNPN and CDR2 as SVGIG (reference sequence). V was trimmed by 6 bases and J by 0 bases, leaving 10 bases between them. This CDR3 contains 13 residues. CDR3 loop: CACRQLSTDTQYF. In DNA, the CDR3 is TGTGCCTGCCGACAGTTAAGCACAGATACGCAGTATTTT.

The chain carries TRBV13 and TRBJ1-2; TRBD1 matches 10 bases. The germline V gene has CDR1 PRHDT and CDR2 FYEKMQ (reference sequence). The CDR3 is 15 amino acids. V shed 4 bases and J 6 bases; nucleotides not matched to a gene: 8. CDR3 sequence: CASSYGTGAVDGYTF. The CDR3 nucleotides read TGTGCCAGCAGCTATGGGACAGGGGCTGTAGATGGCTACACCTTC. Together with reference TRBV13 and TRBJ1-2, the CDR3 gives the full variable domain: AAGVIQSPRHLIKEKRETATLKCYPIPRHDTVYWYQQGPGQDPQFLISFYEKMQSDKGSIPDRFSAQQFSDYHSELNMSSLELGDSALYFCASSYGTGAVDGYTFGSGTRLTVV.

The chain carries TRBV2 and TRBJ2-3, with 11 bases identical to TRBD2. Per the germline V gene, CDR1 is SNHLY and CDR2 is FYNNEI. J was trimmed by 4 bases and V by 7 bases; bases with no gene match: 4. The CDR3 totals 14 residues. The CDR3 DNA reads TGTGCCAGCATCGGGACTAGCGGATCAGATACGCAGTATTTT. Amino acids: CASIGTSGSDTQYF. Full variable domain (remainder filled in from reference TRBV2 and TRBJ2-3): EPEVTQTPSHQVTQMGQEVILRCVPISNHLYFYWYRQILGQKVEFLVSFYNNEISEKSEIFDDQFSVERPDGSNFTLKIRSTKLEDSAMYFCASIGTSGSDTQYFGPGTRLTVL.

In its sample, this clone was seen a few times. The chain joins TRBV27 to TRBJ1-6; tentatively, D is TRBD1 (6 bases). The CDR3 has 14 amino acids. Germline V gene lookup returns CDR1 MNHEY and CDR2 SMNVEV (reference sequence). V lost 4 bases and J 7 bases, leaving 11 bases between the germline ends. DNA for the CDR3: TGTGCCAGCAGTTCCACAGGGAGCAATTCACCCCTCCACTTT. It encodes CASSSTGSNSPLHF.

The J gene is TRBJ2-3, the V gene TRBV7-2; weak D call: TRBD1 (5 bases). The CDR3 spans 14 residues. V shed 1 base and J shed 5 bases, with 10 bases lying between them. Germline CDR1 reads SGHTA; CDR2 reads FQGNSA. The CDR3 protein is CASSLEGRLDTQYF. CDR3 sequence (DNA): TGTGCCAGCAGCTTAGAGGGGCGCCTAGATACGCAGTATTTT.

This clone was detected only once. The rearrangement joins TRBV11-2 to TRBJ2-1; TRBD1 agrees at 11 bases. Losses at the gene ends were 4 bases for V and 3 bases for J; bases not matched to a gene: 8. Germline loops: CDR1 SGHAT, CDR2 FQNNGV. This CDR3 is built from 17 residues. CDR3 amino acids: CASSSRGQGVDYNEQFF. The CDR3, as DNA: TGTGCCAGCAGCTCCAGGGGACAGGGGGTGGACTACAATGAGCAGTTCTTC.

The rearrangement links TRBV7-9 to TRBJ2-7; TRBD2 aligns across 10 bases. This CDR3 spans 17 amino acids. CDR1 SEHNR and CDR2 FQNEAQ come from the germline V gene (reference sequence). V trimming: 4 bases; J trimming: 3 bases; junction bases outside the gene matches: 12. The CDR3 sequence is CASSSRALAGGVYEQYF. CDR3 in DNA: TGTGCCAGCAGCTCTCGGGCTTTAGCGGGGGGAGTCTACGAGCAGTACTTC.